This T cell receptor (beta chain) stems from a study of blood T cell repertoires in COVID-19. Those enrolled in Seattle joined during active infection and were followed longitudinally afterward. Clones were sequenced by immunoSEQ multiplex PCR, and TCRdb holds only the in-frame ones, with some missing. The table includes about 180,000 clones, roughly 81% detected once. Germline values: CDR1 SGHRS, CDR2 YFSETQ. With 0 bases clipped from V and 0 bases from J, the junction kept 5 bases outside the gene matches. The CDR3 extends over 16 amino acids. V and J are TRBV5-1 and TRBJ1-1; 7 nucleotides align to TRBD1. The specimen sequenced was peripheral blood. This clonotype was sampled from a woman of 80 years or more with COVID-19, enrolled during active disease. The CDR3 DNA reads TGCGCCAGCAGCTTGGACAGGGGCCTAATGAACACTGAAGCTTTCTTT. Its protein product is CASSLDRGLMNTEAFF.